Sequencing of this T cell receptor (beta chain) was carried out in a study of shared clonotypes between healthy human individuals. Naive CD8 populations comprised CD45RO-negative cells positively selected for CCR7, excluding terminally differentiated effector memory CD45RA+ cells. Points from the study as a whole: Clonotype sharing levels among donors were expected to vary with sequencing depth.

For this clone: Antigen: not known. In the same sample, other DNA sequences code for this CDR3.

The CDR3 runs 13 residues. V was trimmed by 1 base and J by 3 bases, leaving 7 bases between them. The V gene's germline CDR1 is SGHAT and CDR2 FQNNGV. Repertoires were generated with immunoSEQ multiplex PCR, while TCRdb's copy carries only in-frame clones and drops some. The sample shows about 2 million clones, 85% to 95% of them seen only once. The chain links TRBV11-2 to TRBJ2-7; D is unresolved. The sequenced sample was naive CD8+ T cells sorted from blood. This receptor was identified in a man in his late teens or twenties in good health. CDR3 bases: TGTGCCAGCAGCTTAGGACTTGTCTACGAGCAGTACTTC. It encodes CASSLGLVYEQYF.